This TCR beta chain appears in the sequencing data of a study of graft-versus-host responses after intestinal transplantation. Only in-frame clones appear in the TCRdb table, and some are missing; sequencing was by immunoSEQ multiplex PCR. Of some 86,000 clones detected, 91% appear once; the ten largest clones hold less than 0.1%. With respect to this clone: Its antigen is not known.

The CDR3 has 12 residues. Germline loops: CDR1 GTSNPN, CDR2 SVGIG (reference sequence). With 8 bases clipped from V and 2 bases from J, the junction kept 5 bases outside the gene matches. The chain carries TRBV30 and TRBJ2-7, with 8 bases identical to TRBD2. The origin of this receptor is a human donor who received an intestinal transplant. The sequences come from unstimulated CD4+ T cells sorted from spleen or lymph node cells, collected before intestinal transplant. The CDR3 DNA reads TGTGCCCTAGCGGGTTACCCCTACGAGCAGTACTTC. This translates into CALAGYPYEQYF.